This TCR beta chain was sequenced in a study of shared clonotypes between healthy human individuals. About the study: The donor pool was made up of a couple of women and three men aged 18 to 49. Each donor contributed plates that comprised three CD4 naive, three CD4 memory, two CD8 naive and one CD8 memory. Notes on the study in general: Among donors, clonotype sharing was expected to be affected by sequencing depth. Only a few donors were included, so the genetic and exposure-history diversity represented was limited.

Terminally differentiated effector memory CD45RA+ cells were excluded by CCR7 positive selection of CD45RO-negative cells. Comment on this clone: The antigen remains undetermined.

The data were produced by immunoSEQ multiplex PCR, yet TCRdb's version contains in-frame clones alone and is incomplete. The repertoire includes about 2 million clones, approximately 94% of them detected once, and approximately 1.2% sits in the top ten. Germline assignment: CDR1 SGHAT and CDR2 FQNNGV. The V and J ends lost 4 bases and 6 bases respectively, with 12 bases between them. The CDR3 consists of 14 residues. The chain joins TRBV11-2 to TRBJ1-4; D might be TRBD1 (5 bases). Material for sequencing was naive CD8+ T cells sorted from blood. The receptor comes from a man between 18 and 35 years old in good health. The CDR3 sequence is CASSSGWVDEKLFF. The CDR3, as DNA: TGTGCCAGCAGCTCAGGGTGGGTTGATGAAAAACTGTTTTTT. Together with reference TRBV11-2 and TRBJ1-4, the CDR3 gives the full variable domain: EAGVAQSPRYKIIEKRQSVAFWCNPISGHATLYWYQQILGQGPKLLIQFQNNGVVDDSQLPKDRFSAERLKGVDSTLKIQPAKLEDSAVYLCASSSGWVDEKLFFGSGTQLSVL.